This T cell receptor beta chain was sequenced for a study of T cells expressing NK-cell markers. Study context: Sorted T-cell subsets CD3+CD56+NKG2C+, CD3+CD56+NKG2C- and CD3+CD56-NKG2C+ were TCR beta-sequenced.

Germline values: CDR1 LGHNA, CDR2 YSLEER. The CDR3 sequence is 14 residues long. TCRdb re-called the 5' RACE reads and catalogs CDR3 proteins one per entry, DNA excluded. This listing includes around 100,000 distinct CDR3 sequences. The chain combines TRBV4-3 with TRBJ1-4; checking the TCRdb D call of TRBD1 is not possible without DNA. The sequencing sample was made of blood T cells: a sorted CD56 or NKG2C T cell subset, CD4+ or CD8+ T cells, or bulk PBMC T cells (not recorded which). The clonotype was recovered from a woman between 18 and 70 years old in good health. The CDR3: CASSQGTGNEKLFF.